This T cell receptor (beta chain) was recorded in a study of somatic mutations in cytotoxic T cells in rheumatoid arthritis. Assay used: immunoSEQ multiplex PCR; TCRdb lists only in-frame clones, some missing. The sample contains around 2,600 clones, roughly 85% of which appear only once. The CDR3 is 16 amino acids. Trimming left V 5 bases short and J 4 bases short, with 18 bases between. The germline V gene has CDR1 SGHVS and CDR2 FQNEAQ. The sequenced sample was CD8+ T cells sorted from blood. This chain uses TRBV7-8 with TRBJ2-1; D might be TRBD2 (7 bases). The sequence was obtained from a man between 60 and 75 years old with rheumatoid arthritis. The CDR3 loop reads CASSVGGDFRYNEQFF. In nucleotides, the CDR3 is TGTGCCAGCAGCGTAGGGGGGGACTTCCGTTACAATGAGCAGTTCTTC.